This TCR beta chain was sequenced in a study of cytomegalovirus exposure and HLA in healthy donors. Study conclusions and caveats: Listed as cytomegalovirus-associated were roughly 180 TCR beta chains.

Germline V gene data show CDR1 as GTSNPN and CDR2 as SVGIG (reference sequence). Between the trimmed V and J ends, which lost 0 bases and 6 bases, there was a span of 6 bases. The CDR3 contains 12 residues. Judged by abundance, this clone is medium-sized (0.01 to 0.1%). The antigen remains unidentified. The repertoire was sequenced with immunoSEQ multiplex PCR; TCRdb's copy has only in-frame clones and lacks some. The repertoire holds 100,000 to 150,000 clones, with approximately 94% as singletons. While the first cohort had over 650 subjects, the donors belonged to the separate validation cohort of more than 95 subjects.

The sample was PBMCs. The rearrangement joins TRBV30 to TRBJ1-5, with unresolved D. This clonotype was obtained from a woman aged 18 to 35 in good health and CMV-seronegative. DNA of the CDR3: TGTGCCTGGAGTGTACAATCTCAGCCCCAGCATTTT. Translating gives CAWSVQSQPQHF.